This TCR beta chain was retrieved from a study of cytomegalovirus exposure and HLA in healthy donors. Comments on this clone: The antigen is unknown.

General study findings and limits: In a later analysis, TCR association rates varied by HLA locus: DRB1 most, HLA-C fewest. It was assumed in the presence/absence analyses that sequencing depth was roughly uniform across donors. Clonal expansion, a later analysis showed, was greater in HLA-associated TCR beta chains than in equally common others.

In the PCR, 60 Vbeta and 13 Jbeta primers were used. Using immunoSEQ multiplex PCR, the repertoire was profiled, and TCRdb retains in-frame clones only, with some absent. The repertoire holds some 120,000 clones, with over 60% as singletons. CDR3 length equals 13 residues. Germline V CDR1 and CDR2: SGHAT, FQNNGV. Trimming removed 6 bases at V and 0 bases at J, with 9 bases between. The V call is TRBV11-2, the J call TRBJ2-7, with a weak D call TRBD2 (5 bases). The material sequenced was PBMCs. This receptor was obtained from a female donor in good health and CMV-seronegative. CDR3 in amino acids: CASSQGGSYEQYF. The CDR3 DNA reads as TGTGCCAGCAGTCAAGGAGGCTCCTACGAGCAGTACTTC.